This is a list of T cell receptor beta chains from one sample in a study of T-cell reconstitution after alpha-beta-depleted transplantation in children. TCRdb re-called the PCR reads with MiXCR, one entry per CDR3 protein. The sample lists some 350,000 distinct CDR3 sequences, approximately 10% occurring once. Sample: PBMCs from the stem cell graft donor, taken from the stem cell graft. These receptors were taken from a human donor who donated a stem cell graft to a child with acute lymphoblastic leukemia. CDR3s include the opening cysteine and the closing phenylalanine or tryptophan. D genes are given only for firm matches. A row's size may be missing; if present it is once, few, many or a size class.

d_call	v_call	j_call	cdr3_length	clone_size	cdr3_nt	cdr3_aa
NA	TRBV18	TRBJ1-1	13	NA	TGTGCCAGCTTACCAGCCCAGAACACTGAAGCTTTCTTT	CASLPAQNTEAFF
TRBD1	TRBV20-1	TRBJ2-7	14	NA	TGCAGTGCTAGCCGGACAGGGGGTGGTAACGAGCAGTACTTC	CSASRTGGGNEQYF
TRBD2	TRBV11-1	TRBJ2-7	16	NA	TGTGCCAGCAGCCTAATGACCGGGACTAGCTTCGACGAGCAGTACTTC	CASSLMTGTSFDEQYF
NA	TRBV5-5	TRBJ1-1	15	few	TGTGCCAGCAGTCCCATCGGGGGCTGGAAGGGTGAAGCTTTCTTT	CASSPIGGWKGEAFF
NA	TRBV20-1	TRBJ1-1	14	NA	TGCAGTGCTAGAGGTTGGGGAGGGGTGACTGAAGCTTTCTTT	CSARGWGGVTEAFF
NA	TRBV13	TRBJ2-7	13	many	TGTGCCAGCAGCCCTGGGACACTATACGAGCAGTACTTC	CASSPGTLYEQYF
TRBD1	TRBV4-3	TRBJ2-3	14	NA	TGCGCCAGCAGCCAACGGACAGGTCCAGATACGCAGTATTTT	CASSQRTGPDTQYF
NA	TRBV5-4	TRBJ2-7	14	NA	TGTGCCAGCAGCTCGGACCGGGGCCGCCACGAGCAGTACTTC	CASSSDRGRHEQYF
TRBD2	TRBV7-6	TRBJ2-2	16	NA	TGTGCCAGCAGCTCGTCTAGCGGAGCCAACACCGGGGAGCTGTTTTTT	CASSSSSGANTGELFF
TRBD2	TRBV24-1	TRBJ2-1	16	many	TGTGCCACCAGTCAGGGACTAGCGGAAACTTACAATGAGCAGTTCTTC	CATSQGLAETYNEQFF
NA	TRBV19	TRBJ2-7	14	NA	TGTGCCAGTAGTATCTCATACAGGACCTACGAGCAGTACTTC	CASSISYRTYEQYF
TRBD1	TRBV6-1	TRBJ2-7	16	few	TGTGCCAGCAAGAGGACCGGGACAGGGACTATCTACGAGCAGTACTTC	CASKRTGTGTIYEQYF
TRBD1	TRBV7-2	TRBJ1-6	18	NA	TGTGCCAGCAGCTTTGGGACAGGGGGCGCGGGATTGGGTTCACCCCTCCACTTT	CASSFGTGGAGLGSPLHF
TRBD1	TRBV29-1	TRBJ1-2	13	NA	TGCAGCACCCGGGACAGGGAGAACTATGGCTACACCTTC	CSTRDRENYGYTF
TRBD2	TRBV28	TRBJ2-7	14	many	TGTGCCAGCAGTTCCTTCGGGAGGATAAACGAGCAGTACTTC	CASSSFGRINEQYF
TRBD1	TRBV7-2	TRBJ2-3	16	few	TGTGCCAGCAGCATCTCCGGGACAGGGGGCCCAGATACGCAGTATTTT	CASSISGTGGPDTQYF
NA	TRBV20-1	TRBJ2-7	13	few	TGCAGTGCTAGAGACAAGAACCCCTACGAGCAGTACTTC	CSARDKNPYEQYF
NA	TRBV29-1	TRBJ1-2	15	NA	TGCAGCGTTTTCGCCTTACAAGCGGGGGTTTATGGCTACACCTTC	CSVFALQAGVYGYTF
NA	TRBV28	TRBJ2-7	13	NA	TGTGCCAGCAGTGTCGAGTTGGCCTACGAGCAGTACTTC	CASSVELAYEQYF
NA	TRBV10-3	TRBJ1-2	12	NA	TGTGCCATCAGGGAAGGAAGCTATGGCTACACCTTC	CAIREGSYGYTF
NA	TRBV7-2	TRBJ2-1	16	many	TGTGCCAGCAGCTTAAACGGGCAACTCTCCTACAATGAGCAGTTCTTC	CASSLNGQLSYNEQFF
TRBD2	TRBV5-1	TRBJ2-1	17	NA	TGCGCCAGCAGCTTGGCCTTAACTAGCGGGAGTGGCGATGAGCAGTTCTTC	CASSLALTSGSGDEQFF
NA	TRBV7-6	TRBJ2-5	13	few	TGTGCCAGCAGCTTAACGGGAGCGGAGACCCAGTACTTC	CASSLTGAETQYF
TRBD2	TRBV6-2/TRBV6-3	TRBJ2-5	18	NA	TGTGCCAGCAGTTTGAGGTCTACCGTGACTTCGCGGGGGGAGACCCAGTACTTC	CASSLRSTVTSRGETQYF
NA	TRBV29-1	TRBJ2-7	13	few	TGCAGCGTTGAGATAGCAGCTACCTACGAGCAGTACTTC	CSVEIAATYEQYF
NA	TRBV6-1	TRBJ1-1	11	NA	TGTGCCAGCAGTACTAGAGCTGAAGCTTTCTTT	CASSTRAEAFF
NA	TRBV12-3/TRBV12-4	TRBJ2-7	17	few	TGTGCCAGCAGTTCCCGGAACAGGGTAGAAAATTGGAGCGAGCAGTACTTC	CASSSRNRVENWSEQYF
TRBD2	TRBV28	TRBJ2-3	16	many	TGTGCCAGCAGGCCCGCCCTAGCGGCTAGCACAGATACGCAGTATTTT	CASRPALAASTDTQYF
NA	TRBV27	TRBJ2-7	14	NA	TGTGCCAGCAGTTTATCCGGGGAGAGCTACGAGCAGTACTTC	CASSLSGESYEQYF
TRBD1	TRBV18	TRBJ2-5	16	few	TGTGCCAGCTCACCTGCGACAGGGGGCTACCAAGAGACCCAGTACTTC	CASSPATGGYQETQYF
NA	TRBV9	TRBJ1-1	14	NA	TGTGCCGGCAGCGTAATGTCGGTGAACACTGAAGCTTTCTTT	CAGSVMSVNTEAFF
TRBD2	TRBV7-2	TRBJ2-7	16	NA	TGTGCCAGCAGCTTAGATGGGCTAGCGGGAAAAGGGGAGCAGTACTTC	CASSLDGLAGKGEQYF
NA	TRBV7-2	TRBJ1-6	13	NA	TGTGCCAGCAGTCCCGACGGCCCGTCACCCCTCCACTTT	CASSPDGPSPLHF
NA	TRBV18	TRBJ1-1	14	many	TGTGCCAGCTCACCACTGCCCCTGAACACTGAAGCTTTCTTT	CASSPLPLNTEAFF
TRBD1	TRBV12-3/TRBV12-4	TRBJ2-1	16	NA	TGTGCCAGCAGTTTAGGGTTTCAGGGGGACTACAATGAGCAGTTCTTC	CASSLGFQGDYNEQFF
NA	TRBV24-1	TRBJ2-3	12	NA	TGTGCCACCAGTGATTGGTCAGATACGCAGTATTTT	CATSDWSDTQYF
TRBD2	TRBV20-1	TRBJ2-3	15	few	TGCAGTGCTAGAGGAGAACGGGACTACACAGATACGCAGTATTTT	CSARGERDYTDTQYF
NA	TRBV7-9	TRBJ1-4	15	many	TGTGCCAGCAGCTCCTACAGGGAAATTAATGAAAAACTGTTTTTT	CASSSYREINEKLFF
TRBD1	TRBV28	TRBJ1-1	14	few	TGTGCCAGCAGTTACCAGGGGGGGGACACTGAAGCTTTCTTT	CASSYQGGDTEAFF
TRBD2	TRBV20-1	TRBJ2-7	15	few	TGCAGTGCCAACCTAGCGGGAGGGCCTTCCTACGAGCAGTACTTC	CSANLAGGPSYEQYF
NA	TRBV27	TRBJ2-1	13	NA	TGTGCCAGCAGTTTATCGCCCGGCAATGAGCAGTTCTTC	CASSLSPGNEQFF
NA	TRBV5-8	TRBJ2-1	13	few	TGTGCCAGCACTTGGCAGGTCTACAATGAGCAGTTCTTC	CASTWQVYNEQFF
NA	TRBV18	TRBJ2-5	14	NA	TGTGCCAGCTCCCTAGGGACTGTTGAGGGGACCCAGTACTTC	CASSLGTVEGTQYF
NA	TRBV27	TRBJ2-7	13	few	TGTGCCAGCAGTTGGGCGGGCCACTACGAGCAGTACTTC	CASSWAGHYEQYF
NA	TRBV27	TRBJ1-1	12	few	TGTGCCAGCAATTCCGGTTCTACTGAAGCTTTCTTT	CASNSGSTEAFF
TRBD2	TRBV20-1	TRBJ2-3	19	NA	TGCAGTGCCCAGCCGGGACTAGCGGGAGACCGCCGGCGCACAGATACGCAGTATTTT	CSAQPGLAGDRRRTDTQYF
NA	TRBV4-3	TRBJ2-2	15	few	TGCGCCAGCAGCCAAGATAGGGGCCGTCCCGGGGAGCTGTTTTTT	CASSQDRGRPGELFF
TRBD1	TRBV6-1	TRBJ1-4	17	NA	TGTGCCAGCAGTCGCGGGACAGGGGGAGTTGAAGTTGAAAAACTGTTTTTT	CASSRGTGGVEVEKLFF
NA	TRBV28	TRBJ2-7	15	NA	TGTGCCAGCAGTTCGACAGCGCTGGGAATTTACGAGCAGTACTTC	CASSSTALGIYEQYF
TRBD2	TRBV4-3	TRBJ2-7	16	many	TGCGCCAGCAGCCAAGAATTAGCGGGAGAGAGCTACGAGCAGTACTTC	CASSQELAGESYEQYF